This TCR beta chain came from a study of cytomegalovirus exposure and HLA in healthy donors. Overall study results and limits: The authors judged a highly shared variant cluster likely a sequencing artifact.

The germline V gene has CDR1 GTSNPN and CDR2 SVGIG (reference sequence). V was shortened by 6 bases and J by 4 bases, with 18 bases between the two germline ends. CDR3 length: 14 amino acids. 13 Jbeta primers and 60 Vbeta primers were used for the PCR. Assay used: immunoSEQ multiplex PCR; TCRdb lists only in-frame clones, some missing. The sample consists of roughly 140,000 clones, 80% of them appearing once. Comment on this clone: The antigen is not known.

The receptor comes from a man aged 25-45 years in good health and CMV-seronegative. The sequencing input was PBMCs. This chain connects TRBV30 to TRBJ1-1; D is ambiguous. CDR3 sequence reads: CACGGRVVGTEAFF. The CDR3 region has the DNA TGTGCCTGCGGAGGGCGCGTAGTCGGCACTGAAGCTTTCTTT. The full variable domain, with the rest looked up from reference TRBV30 and TRBJ1-1, is SQTIHQWPATLVQPVGSPLSLECTVEGTSNPNLYWYRQAAGRGLQLLFYSVGIGQISSEVPQNLSASRPQDRQFILSSKKLLLSDSGFYLCACGGRVVGTEAFFGQGTRLTVV.